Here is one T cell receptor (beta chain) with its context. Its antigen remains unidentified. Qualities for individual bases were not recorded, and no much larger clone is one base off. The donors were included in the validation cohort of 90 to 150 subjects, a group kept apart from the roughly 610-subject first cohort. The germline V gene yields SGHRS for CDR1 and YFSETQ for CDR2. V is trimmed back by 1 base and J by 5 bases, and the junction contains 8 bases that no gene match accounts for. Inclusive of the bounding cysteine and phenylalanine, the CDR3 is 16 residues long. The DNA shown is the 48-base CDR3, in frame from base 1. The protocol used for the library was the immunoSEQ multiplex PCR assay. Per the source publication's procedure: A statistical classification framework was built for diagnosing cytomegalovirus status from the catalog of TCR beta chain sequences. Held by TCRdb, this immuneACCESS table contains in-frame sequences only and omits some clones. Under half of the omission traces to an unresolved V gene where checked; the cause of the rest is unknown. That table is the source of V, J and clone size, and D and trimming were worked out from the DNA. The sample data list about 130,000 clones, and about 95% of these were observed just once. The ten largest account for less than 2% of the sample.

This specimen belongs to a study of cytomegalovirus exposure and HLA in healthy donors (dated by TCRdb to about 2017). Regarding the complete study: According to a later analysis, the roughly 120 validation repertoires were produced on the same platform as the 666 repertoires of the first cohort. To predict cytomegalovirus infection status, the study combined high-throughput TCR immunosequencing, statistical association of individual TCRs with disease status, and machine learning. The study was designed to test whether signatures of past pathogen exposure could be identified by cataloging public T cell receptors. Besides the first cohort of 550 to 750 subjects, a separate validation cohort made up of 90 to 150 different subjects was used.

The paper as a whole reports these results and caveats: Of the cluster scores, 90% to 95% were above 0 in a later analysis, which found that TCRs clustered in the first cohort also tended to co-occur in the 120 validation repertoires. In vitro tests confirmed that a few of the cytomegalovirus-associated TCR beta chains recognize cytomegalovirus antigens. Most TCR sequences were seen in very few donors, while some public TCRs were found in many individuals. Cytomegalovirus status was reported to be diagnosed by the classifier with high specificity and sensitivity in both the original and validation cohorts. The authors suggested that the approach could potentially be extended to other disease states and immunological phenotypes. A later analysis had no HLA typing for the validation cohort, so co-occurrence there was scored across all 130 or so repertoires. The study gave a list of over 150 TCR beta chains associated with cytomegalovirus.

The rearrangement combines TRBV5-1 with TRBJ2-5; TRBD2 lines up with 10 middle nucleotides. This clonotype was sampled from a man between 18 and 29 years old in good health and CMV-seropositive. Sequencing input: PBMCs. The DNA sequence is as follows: TGCGCCAGCAGCTTGTTTAGCGGGAGGTTCCAGGAGACCCAGTACTTC. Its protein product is CASSLFSGRFQETQYF.